The 19 T cell receptor beta chains in this list originate from one sample, sequenced in a study of T cells in Graves' hyperthyroidism and ophthalmopathy. It was RNA transcripts that yielded the amplified TCR beta CDR3 regions. HTBI primers drove first-round RT-PCR of the TCR CDR3. Each CDR3 protein gets one entry after TCRdb re-called the multiplex PCR reads with MiXCR. The sample yields 650,000 to 850,000 distinct CDR3 sequences, over 15% seen once. Sequencing was performed on blood. Every receptor here comes from a woman between 45 and 65 years old with Graves' hyperthyroidism that later progressed to Graves' ophthalmopathy.

This clonotype was counted ten times or more. CDR3 sequence (DNA): TGTGCCAGCAGCATCGGGGAGCTGTTTTTT. Its translation is CASSIGELFF. This chain uses TRBV2 with TRBJ2-2; D uncertain. V lost 6 bases and J 7 bases, leaving 3 bases between the germline ends. The V gene's germline CDR1 is SNHLY and CDR2 FYNNEI. The CDR3 has 10 residues. Looking up the rest from reference TRBV2 and TRBJ2-2 gives the full variable domain: EPEVTQTPSHQVTQMGQEVILRCVPISNHLYFYWYRQILGQKVEFLVSFYNNEISEKSEIFDDQFSVERPDGSNFTLKIRSTKLEDSAMYFCASSIGELFFGEGSRLTVL.

In its sample, this clonotype was seen many times. Here the CDR3 DNA reads TGTGCCAGCAGCCAGGGACTAGAGAATGAGCAGTTCTTC. Its protein is CASSQGLENEQFF. The chain links TRBV7-2 to TRBJ2-1; TRBD2 matches at 8 bases. Germline V gene sequence: CDR1 SGHTA, CDR2 FQGNSA. V was pared by 5 bases and J by 7 bases, with 4 bases of the junction left unmatched. The CDR3 has 13 residues.

This clonotype has at least ten counts. The CDR3 DNA follows: TGTGCCAGCAGCCAGGGGGGAATGGACATTCAGTACTTC. As protein: CASSQGGMDIQYF. V is TRBV3-1 and J is TRBJ2-4, with D tentatively TRBD2 (6 bases). Germline CDR1 reads LGHDT; CDR2 reads YNNKEL (reference sequence). The V end was cut by 3 bases, the J end by 8 bases, with 11 bases between. CDR3 length: 13 amino acids.

The J gene is TRBJ1-1, the V gene TRBV6-2 or TRBV6-3, with 8 positions matching TRBD1. The V segment lost 4 bases and the J segment 1 base; nucleotides outside the gene matches: 8. This CDR3 spans 16 amino acids. CDR1 is MNHEY and CDR2 is SVGEGT in the germline V gene. The CDR3, as DNA: TGTGCCAGCAGTTGGGAACCGGGACAGGAGAACACTGAAGCTTTCTTT. Its translation: CASSWEPGQENTEAFF.

The V and J genes are TRBV7-3 and TRBJ1-1; the D is unclear. CDR1 and CDR2 from the germline V gene are SGHTA and FQGTGA. The V gene lost 0 bases and the J gene lost 1 base, with 6 bases spanning the gap. CDR3 length equals 14 residues. DNA for the CDR3: TGTGCCAGCAGCTTAACCCACGGGAACACTGAAGCTTTCTTT. Its protein product is CASSLTHGNTEAFF.

This clonotype was recorded many times. The chain couples TRBV7-8 to TRBJ2-5; 10 nucleotides line up with TRBD2. CDR3 length equals 15 residues. Per the germline V gene, CDR1 is SGHVS and CDR2 is FQNEAQ. J gave up 5 bases and V 5 bases, and 8 bases lay outside the gene matches. The CDR3 spells CASSPPGLAWETQYF. In nucleotides, the CDR3 is TGTGCCAGCAGCCCCCCGGGACTAGCGTGGGAGACCCAGTACTTC.

For this clonotype: One end of the junction does not line up with germline, which may come from a read error. The rearrangement links TRBV2 to TRBJ1-4; the D is unclear. From germline, CDR1 is SNHLY and CDR2 FYNNEI. The CDR3 sequence is 17 residues long. The CDR3 region has the DNA TGTGCCAGCTTATCACAGAACTCTGCCCGCACTAATAAAAAACTGTTTTTT. Protein: CASLSQNSARTNKKLFF.

This clonotype was counted between two and nine times. The chain couples TRBV20-1 to TRBJ2-5, with 9 bases aligning to TRBD1. Looked up from germline, CDR1 is DFQATT and CDR2 is SNEGSKA (reference sequence). The CDR3 covers 14 residues. After removal of 1 base from V and 5 bases from J, the junction contained 5 bases not matched to a gene. CDR3: CSARVTGGRETQYF. The CDR3 DNA follows: TGCAGTGCTAGAGTTACAGGGGGCAGGGAGACCCAGTACTTC.

This clonotype was recorded once. The genes are TRBV12-3 or TRBV12-4 and TRBJ1-3, with 7 positions matching TRBD1. The CDR3 is 17 residues long. With 4 bases clipped from V and 0 bases from J, the junction kept 9 bases outside the gene matches. CDR3 bases: TGTGCCAGCAGTTCCCGACAGGGTTCATTCTCTGGAAACACCATATATTTT. It encodes CASSSRQGSFSGNTIYF.

This clonotype has a count of ten or more. CDR3 residues: CASSLGEMNTEAFF. CDR3 coding DNA: TGTGCCAGCAGTTTGGGGGAGATGAACACTGAAGCTTTCTTT. The chain carries TRBV12-3 or TRBV12-4 and TRBJ1-1; possibly TRBD1 for D (5 bases). Deletions cut 3 bases from V and 0 bases from J, with 8 bases between. The CDR3 is made up of 14 amino acids.

This clonotype showed up many times. The genes are TRBV20-1 and TRBJ1-5; possibly TRBD1 for D (6 bases). The CDR3 sequence is 16 residues long. The germline V and J ends were trimmed by 4 bases and 5 bases, with 21 bases remaining between them. CDR1 is DFQATT and CDR2 is SNEGSKA in the germline V gene (reference sequence). The CDR3 DNA follows: TGCAGTGCTAAACAGGGCACGACAGATTACGATCAGCCCCAGCATTTT. This gives the protein CSAKQGTTDYDQPQHF.

This clonotype has only a few counts. V usage is TRBV6-1 and J usage is TRBJ1-1; D call uncertain. CDR3 length: 15 amino acids. V lost 4 bases and J 4 bases, leaving 16 bases between the germline ends. The germline CDR1 and CDR2 sequences are MNHNS and SASEGT. The CDR3 coding sequence is TGTGCCAGCAGTGTAGGACCACCACCGGGCACTGAAGCTTTCTTT. Translation gives CASSVGPPPGTEAFF.

This clonotype was picked up many times. The V and J genes are TRBV12-3 or TRBV12-4 and TRBJ2-3; D gene unclear. V was trimmed by 3 bases and J by 0 bases, leaving 7 bases between them. The CDR3 totals 14 residues. The CDR3 sequence is CASSFSSSTDTQYF. The CDR3 bases are TGTGCCAGCAGTTTTTCGTCTAGCACAGATACGCAGTATTTT.

This chain connects TRBV10-2 to TRBJ2-3, with 8 positions matching TRBD1. The CDR3 is made up of 16 amino acids. J lost 2 bases, V lost 5 bases, and 9 bases had no gene match. The germline V gene encodes CDR1 WSHSY and CDR2 SAAADI. The CDR3 here is CASSLARDRLTDTQYF. For the CDR3, the DNA is TGCGCCAGCAGTTTAGCACGGGACAGGCTCACAGATACGCAGTATTTT.

This clonotype was seen at least ten times. The CDR3 here is CSARDSSGLANQYF. DNA for the CDR3: TGCAGTGCTAGAGATTCTAGCGGGCTCGCTAACCAGTATTTT. V is TRBV20-1 and J is TRBJ2-3; TRBD2 matches at 8 bases. CDR1 and CDR2 from the germline V gene are DFQATT and SNEGSKA (reference sequence). This CDR3 has 14 residues. The J segment lost 12 bases and the V segment lost 0 bases, leaving 11 bases of the junction unmatched.

The chain joins TRBV12-5 to TRBJ2-3, with D maybe TRBD1 (6 bases). The end of the DNA fits TRBJ1-5 better, so the J call may be wrong. Per germline, CDR1 LGHNT and CDR2 FRNRAP. CDR3 length equals 16 residues. The CDR3, as DNA: TGTGCTAGTGGTTCTATTAGCGGGGGGCGCACAGATACACAGCATTTT. It is translated as CASGSISGGRTDTQHF.

V gene TRBV20-1 combines with J gene TRBJ2-3; a possible D gene is TRBD2 (6 bases). CDR1 and CDR2 (germline): DFQATT, SNEGSKA (reference sequence). The germline V and J ends were trimmed by 4 bases and 5 bases, with 22 bases remaining between them. This CDR3 region has 16 residues. CDR3 sequence (DNA): TGCAGTGCTACGTTCGGGGTGACTAGTTGGTTAGATACGCAGTATTTT. This encodes CSATFGVTSWLDTQYF.

V gene TRBV6-1 combines with J gene TRBJ1-1; D uncertain. The CDR3 is 16 residues long. Germline CDR1 reads MNHNS; CDR2 reads SASEGT. Trimming cost V 4 bases and J 0 bases, with 15 bases left between them. The chain's CDR3 is CASSVSTGVLNTEAFF. Here the CDR3 DNA reads TGTGCCAGCAGTGTAAGTACGGGCGTGTTGAACACTGAAGCTTTCTTT.

This clonotype was observed a handful of times. The chain has TRBV18 and TRBJ2-7; 8 positions agree with TRBD2. Germline lookup yields CDR1 KGHSH and CDR2 LQKENI. The CDR3 sequence is 18 residues long. The V segment lost 3 bases and the J segment 1 base; nucleotides outside the gene matches: 14. The CDR3 loop is CASSPYEWGSGESYEQYF. CDR3 sequence (DNA): TGTGCCAGCTCACCCTACGAGTGGGGTAGCGGGGAGTCCTACGAGCAGTACTTC. The variable domain in full, completed from reference TRBV18 and TRBJ2-7, reads NAGVMQNPRHLVRRRGQEARLRCSPMKGHSHVYWYRQLPEEGLKFMVYLQKENIIDESGMPKERFSAEFPKEGPSILRIQQVVRGDSAAYFCASSPYEWGSGESYEQYFGPGTRLTVT.